These 14 T cell receptor beta chains were sequenced from one sample in a study of T cell changes during pregnancy in multiple sclerosis. Clones were read by immunoSEQ multiplex PCR, and TCRdb kept only the in-frame ones, dropping some. The table shows 100,000 to 130,000 clones, with roughly 90% occurring only once. Material: peripheral blood, obtained in the third trimester of pregnancy. All receptors derive from a female donor in good health, enrolled as a control in a pregnancy study.

The genes are TRBV9 and TRBJ2-7, with 7 bases lining up with TRBD2. The junction had 7 bases not matched to a gene; V was cut back by 4 bases and J by 0 bases. This CDR3 contains 15 residues. CDR1 and CDR2 (germline): SGDLS, YYNGEE. The CDR3 DNA follows: TGTGCCAGCAGCATCTCAGCGGGGCGCTCCTACGAGCAGTACTTC. Its translation is CASSISAGRSYEQYF. The full variable domain, rest sourced from reference TRBV9 and TRBJ2-7, is DSGVTQTPKHLITATGQRVTLRCSPRSGDLSVYWYQQSLDQGLQFLIQYYNGEERAKGNILERFSAQQFPDLHSELNLSSLELGDSALYFCASSISAGRSYEQYFGPGTRLTVT.

The chain couples TRBV30 to TRBJ1-3, with TRBD1 as a possible D gene (5 bases). The CDR3 has 15 residues. Germline V gene data show CDR1 as GTSNPN and CDR2 as SVGIG (reference sequence). The germline V and J ends were trimmed by 1 base and 2 bases, with 12 bases remaining between them. This CDR3 is CAWSGMTEPGNTIYF. The CDR3 nucleotides are TGTGCCTGGAGTGGGATGACAGAACCTGGAAACACCATATATTTT.

The chain links TRBV11-2 to TRBJ1-5; D remains ambiguous. The germline V gene encodes CDR1 SGHAT and CDR2 FQNNGV. V was pared by 8 bases and J by 1 base, with 15 bases between. This CDR3 region has 15 residues. CDR3 sequence reads: CASAIDGESNQPQHF. CDR3 coding DNA: TGTGCCAGCGCGATCGACGGAGAGAGCAATCAGCCCCAGCATTTT.

The V and J genes are TRBV7-9 and TRBJ2-1, with a weak D call TRBD1 (5 bases). This CDR3 is built from 12 residues. Germline V gives CDR1 SEHNR, CDR2 FQNEAQ (reference sequence). Trimming took off 5 bases at V and 12 bases at J, with 14 bases between the two ends. CDR3 in amino acids: CASSDQGLPQFF. The CDR3 DNA reads TGTGCCAGCAGCGACCAGGGCCTCCCGCAGTTCTTC.

This chain joins TRBV30 and TRBJ1-2; a possible D gene is TRBD1 (6 bases). The CDR3 is 17 residues long. The germline CDR1 and CDR2 sequences are GTSNPN and SVGIG (reference sequence). With 0 bases removed from V and 2 bases from J, the gap between germline ends came to 19 bases. CDR3: CAWSVFRVRGGNYGYTF. The CDR3 DNA reads as TGTGCCTGGAGTGTATTCCGCGTTCGTGGGGGCAACTATGGCTACACCTTC. The entire variable domain, with the rest obtained from reference TRBV30 and TRBJ1-2, is as follows: SQTIHQWPATLVQPVGSPLSLECTVEGTSNPNLYWYRQAAGRGLQLLFYSVGIGQISSEVPQNLSASRPQDRQFILSSKKLLLSDSGFYLCAWSVFRVRGGNYGYTFGSGTRLTVV.

This clone appeared a single time. The rearrangement joins TRBV7-9 to TRBJ2-7, with D uncertain. CDR3 length equals 13 residues. Germline V lookup: CDR1 SEHNR, CDR2 FQNEAQ (reference sequence). The germline V and J ends were trimmed by 4 bases and 3 bases, with 10 bases remaining between them. DNA for the CDR3: TGTGCCAGCAGCTCAAGCAACAGCTACGAGCAGTACTTC. Protein: CASSSSNSYEQYF.

This chain links TRBV5-6 with TRBJ2-1; 9 bases map to TRBD1. This CDR3 has 19 residues. In germline, CDR1 is SGHDT, CDR2 YYEEEE. With V trimmed by 0 bases and J by 3 bases, 13 bases remained unmatched. CDR3 in DNA: TGTGCCAGCAGCTTGGAGGTATTCGGGACAGGGAGCTTCTACAATGAGCAGTTCTTC. It encodes CASSLEVFGTGSFYNEQFF. Based on the CDR3 plus reference TRBV5-6 and TRBJ2-1, the full variable domain is DAGVTQSPTHLIKTRGQQVTLRCSPKSGHDTVSWYQQALGQGPQFIFQYYEEEERQRGNFPDRFSGHQFPNYSSELNVNALLLGDSALYLCASSLEVFGTGSFYNEQFFGPGTRLTVL.

V is TRBV6-1 and J is TRBJ2-7; D is possibly TRBD2 (5 bases). Trimming left V 8 bases short and J 0 bases short, with 8 bases between. This CDR3 has 12 amino acids. Germline lookup yields CDR1 MNHNS and CDR2 SASEGT. CDR3 DNA: TGTGCCAGCGGGGAGAGCTCCTACGAGCAGTACTTC. This translates into CASGESSYEQYF.

This chain links TRBV14 with TRBJ1-2; 9 positions agree with TRBD1. The CDR3 loop spans 15 amino acids. CDR1 is SGHDN and CDR2 is FVKESK in the germline V gene. J was trimmed by 4 bases and V by 1 base; bases with no gene match: 4. CDR3 nucleotides: TGTGCCAGCAGCCAAGGTTTGACAGGGGGCTATGGCTACACCTTC. Its protein product is CASSQGLTGGYGYTF.

The V and J genes are TRBV11-2 and TRBJ1-2, with D maybe TRBD1 (5 bases). Germline lookup yields CDR1 SGHAT and CDR2 FQNNGV. The CDR3 length is 18 residues. Between the trimmed V and J ends, which lost 1 base and 4 bases, there was a span of 22 bases. The CDR3 DNA sequence: TGTGCCAGCAGCTTAGGTCGGGGGGGGACCAATCAAGGCTATGGCTACACCTTC. Amino acid sequence: CASSLGRGGTNQGYGYTF.

The chain carries TRBV9 and TRBJ2-2, with TRBD1 matching over 8 bases. The CDR3 runs 15 residues. V shed 4 bases, J shed 4 bases, and the junction held 6 bases outside the gene matches. Germline V lookup: CDR1 SGDLS, CDR2 YYNGEE. The CDR3 loop is CASSYTGGRTGELFF. The CDR3 DNA reads as TGTGCCAGCAGCTATACAGGGGGACGCACCGGGGAGCTGTTTTTT.

This clone appeared a single time. The chain employs TRBV9 and TRBJ1-1; D remains ambiguous. From germline, CDR1 is SGDLS and CDR2 YYNGEE. With 0 bases removed from V and 4 bases from J, the gap between germline ends came to 13 bases. This CDR3 contains 15 residues. The CDR3 reads CASSVESQGGTEAFF. DNA for the CDR3: TGTGCCAGCAGCGTAGAAAGCCAAGGAGGCACTGAAGCTTTCTTT.

The chain has TRBV6-5 and TRBJ2-7; 8 bases align to TRBD1. The CDR3 totals 14 residues. The J segment lost 3 bases and the V segment lost 6 bases, leaving 7 bases of the junction unmatched. The germline V gene encodes CDR1 MNHEY and CDR2 SVGAGI. Here the CDR3 reads CASSGQGHGYEQYF. DNA of the CDR3: TGTGCCAGCAGCGGACAGGGTCACGGCTACGAGCAGTACTTC.

This sequence joins TRBV5-5 and TRBJ1-2; D gene unclear. This CDR3 has 16 residues. Germline CDR1 SGHKS, CDR2 YYEKEE (reference sequence). The V end lost 0 bases, the J end lost 4 bases, and 16 bases lay between the germline ends. DNA for the CDR3: TGTGCCAGCAGCTTGGCCGTAGGACCGGGAGGCTATGGCTACACCTTC. Its protein is CASSLAVGPGGYGYTF.